These 10 T cell receptor beta chains share one sample of origin, sequenced in a study of blood T cell repertoires in COVID-19. Assay used: immunoSEQ multiplex PCR; TCRdb lists only in-frame clones, some missing. This sample has about 44,000 clones; 80% to 90% occur once, and the top ten carry approximately 5%. The material sequenced was peripheral blood. Receptors were obtained from a human donor in a cohort sampled during active COVID-19.

The V call is TRBV7-2, the J call TRBJ2-3, with 10 bases matching TRBD2. The CDR3 contains 18 residues. Trimming took 0 bases from V and 6 from J; bases not matched to a gene: 12. Per germline, CDR1 SGHTA and CDR2 FQGNSA. The CDR3 DNA follows: TGTGCCAGCAGCTTAGCGGGTCGAGCGGGAGGGCCCGTTGATACGCAGTATTTT. Its protein is CASSLAGRAGGPVDTQYF.

J is TRBJ2-5 and V is TRBV2; D unresolved. There are 14 residues in the CDR3. V was trimmed by 3 bases and J by 5 bases, leaving 13 bases between them. Germline lookup yields CDR1 SNHLY and CDR2 FYNNEI. The CDR3 nucleotides read TGTGCCAGCAGTGAGCCGTCAGGTGCTGAGACCCAGTACTTC. Translated, it gives CASSEPSGAETQYF.

This clone appeared once. The chain links TRBV20-1 to TRBJ2-3; 9 nucleotides match TRBD2. The germline V gene has CDR1 DFQATT and CDR2 SNEGSKA (reference sequence). The CDR3 runs to 13 residues. V gave up 3 bases and J gave up 6 bases; unmatched junction bases: 4. The CDR3 loop reads CSASPSGVDTQYF. CDR3 nucleotides: TGCAGTGCTAGTCCTAGCGGGGTGGATACGCAGTATTTT.

This chain uses TRBV3-1 (or the pseudogene TRBV3-2) with TRBJ2-3; 10 bases map to TRBD1. The V segment lost 4 bases and the J segment 0 bases; nucleotides outside the gene matches: 19. The CDR3 runs 21 residues. Germline lookup yields CDR1 LGHDT and CDR2 YNNKEL (reference sequence). CDR3 residues: CASSLNSGTGAIKMSTDTQYF. The CDR3 DNA follows: TGTGCCAGCAGCCTCAATTCGGGGACAGGGGCGATCAAAATGAGCACAGATACGCAGTATTTT.

The CDR3 here is CASSLGGIYTGELFF. The CDR3 DNA reads as TGTGCCAGCAGCCTAGGGGGCATTTACACCGGGGAGCTGTTTTTT. The chain has TRBV3-1 (or the pseudogene TRBV3-2) and TRBJ2-2; 7 bases agree with TRBD1. The CDR3 covers 15 residues. V lost 4 bases and J lost 3; bases outside the gene matches: 5. Germline values: CDR1 LGHDT, CDR2 YNNKEL (reference sequence).

The CDR3 bases are TGTGCCAGCAGTGAAGTCCGGGAGGGTAACATTCAGTACTTC. Its protein product is CASSEVREGNIQYF. The chain combines TRBV2 with TRBJ2-4; 8 positions match TRBD2. CDR1 is SNHLY, CDR2 FYNNEI, per germline. The CDR3 spans 14 residues. Germline trimming cut 1 base from V and 7 bases from J; bases unmatched to any gene: 3.

V usage is TRBV3-1 (or the pseudogene TRBV3-2) and J usage is TRBJ2-7, with D unresolved. Trimming removed 4 bases at V and 3 bases at J, with 7 bases between. The CDR3 consists of 12 residues. The V gene's germline CDR1 is LGHDT and CDR2 YNNKEL (reference sequence). This CDR3 reads CASSRGYYEQYF. In DNA form, the CDR3 reads TGTGCCAGCAGCCGAGGCTACTACGAGCAGTACTTC.

J is TRBJ1-4 and V is TRBV10-3; 11 nucleotides match TRBD1. There are 17 residues in the CDR3. Germline V gene lookup returns CDR1 ENHRY and CDR2 SYGVKD. Trimming at V came to 2 bases and at J to 2 bases, leaving 4 bases not matched to a gene. The DNA of the CDR3 is TGTGCCATCAGTGAGGGACAGGGGGCAATTACTAATGAAAAACTGTTTTTT. Its protein is CAISEGQGAITNEKLFF.

This chain uses TRBV9 with TRBJ2-7; TRBD1 agrees at 9 bases. The V gene end was trimmed by 0 bases and the J gene end by 2 bases; junction bases not matched to a gene: 6. The length of the CDR3 is 16 residues. CDR1 is SGDLS and CDR2 is YYNGEE in the germline V gene. CDR3 DNA: TGTGCCAGCAGCGTAGGTGTGACAGGGGGTGCCTACGAGCAGTACTTC. Translation gives CASSVGVTGGAYEQYF.

The chain uses TRBV10-3 and TRBJ1-5; 10 positions agree with TRBD1. CDR1 is ENHRY and CDR2 is SYGVKD in the germline V gene. V lost 0 bases, J lost 5 bases, and 1 base stayed unmatched. This CDR3 has 15 residues. The CDR3 DNA reads TGTGCCATCAGTGAGTCTGGACAGGGGGATCAGCCCCAGCATTTT. Translated: CAISESGQGDQPQHF.